Listed below are T cell receptor beta chains from one sample, sequenced in a study of CD8 T cells in ankylosing spondylitis. One entry per CDR3 protein, called by TCRdb with MiXCR from the 5' RACE reads. Among approximately 240,000 distinct CDR3 sequences, 24% were seen once, and the ten largest hold about 0.6%. The source material was blood, either unsorted or a sorted T cell fraction (not recorded which). The origin of the receptors is a male donor with ankylosing spondylitis or in good health (not recorded which). The CDR3 runs from the conserved cysteine through the conserved F or W. The D gene is left open where the match is weak. Clone size is given for some rows only: seen once, a few or many times, or a class if the clone is expanded.

>TRBJ2-1|few|TRBD1|TRBV20-1
CSARPRQGPHNEQFF
TGCAGTGCTAGACCAAGACAGGGGCCCCACAATGAGCAGTTCTTC
>TRBJ2-2|few|TRBD2|TRBV29-1
CSVAAGALKTGELFF
TGCAGCGTTGCAGCGGGGGCCTTGAAAACCGGGGAGCTGTTTTTT
>TRBJ2-3|-|-|TRBV20-1
CSAQADQLADTQYF
TGCAGTGCCCAGGCCGACCAACTGGCAGATACGCAGTATTTT
>TRBJ2-3|-|-|TRBV4-1
CASSQEGALLSDTQYF
TGCGCCAGCAGCCAAGAAGGAGCTCTGTTGTCAGATACGCAGTATTTT
>TRBJ1-6|many|-|TRBV29-1
CSVMEFVDSPLHF
TGCAGCGTTATGGAGTTCGTTGATTCACCCCTCCACTTT
>TRBJ2-3|many|TRBD1|TRBV2
CASGRDRASTDTQYF
TGTGCCAGCGGGAGGGACAGGGCTAGCACAGATACGCAGTATTTT
>TRBJ2-3|few|TRBD1|TRBV10-3
CAISVGQGLSSGTQYF
TGTGCCATCAGTGTAGGACAGGGCCTCTCATCAGGTACGCAGTATTTT
>TRBJ2-3|-|TRBD2|TRBV10-2
CASSELLAGGTDTQYF
TGCGCCAGCAGTGAGCTCCTAGCGGGGGGCACAGATACGCAGTATTTT
>TRBJ2-2|-|-|TRBV6-1
CASSLLILQGNTGELFF
TGTGCCAGCAGCCTCCTTATACTACAGGGTAACACCGGGGAGCTGTTTTTT
>TRBJ2-7|many|TRBD1|TRBV29-1
CSVSTGLGQYF
TGCAGCGTTTCGACAGGGCTTGGGCAGTACTTC
>TRBJ2-7|-|TRBD1|TRBV10-3
CAISTRTGGSYEQYF
TGTGCCATCAGTACTCGGACAGGGGGCTCCTACGAGCAGTACTTC
>TRBJ1-2|-|-|TRBV6-2/TRBV6-3
CASSYFTGRGYTF
TGTGCCAGCAGTTACTTTACAGGACGGGGCTACACCTTC
>TRBJ2-2|many|-|TRBV7-7
CASSKGPSNTGELFF
TGTGCTAGCAGCAAGGGACCGTCGAACACCGGGGAGCTGTTTTTT
>TRBJ2-1|many|TRBD1|TRBV7-9
CASTPGGYEQFF
TGTGCCAGCACCCCAGGGGGTTATGAGCAGTTCTTC
>TRBJ1-1|many|-|TRBV19
CASRLVGDTEAFF
TGTGCCAGCCGCCTTGTGGGAGACACTGAAGCTTTCTTT
>TRBJ2-7|many|-|TRBV14
CASSQRYEQYF
TGTGCCAGCAGCCAAAGATACGAGCAGTACTTC
>TRBJ2-2|few|-|TRBV20-1
CSAKRPSPNTGELFF
TGCAGTGCAAAAAGGCCAAGCCCGAACACCGGGGAGCTGTTTTTT
>TRBJ1-5|few|-|TRBV20-1
CSATQALSNQPQHF
TGCAGTGCTACGCAGGCCCTTAGCAATCAGCCCCAGCATTTT
>TRBJ2-6|-|-|TRBV6-5
CASSYPTGGANVLTF
TGTGCCAGCAGTTATCCCACTGGAGGGGCCAACGTCCTGACTTTC
>TRBJ2-1|-|TRBD1|TRBV12-3/TRBV12-4
CASSPGTGSTYNEQFF
TGTGCCAGCAGCCCCGGGACAGGATCAACCTACAATGAGCAGTTCTTC
>TRBJ1-1|few|TRBD1|TRBV20-1
CSARAWTGSNTEAFF
TGCAGTGCTAGAGCCTGGACAGGGTCCAACACTGAAGCTTTCTTT
>TRBJ1-5|many|-|TRBV7-2
CASSLLLGQPQHF
TGTGCCAGCAGCTTACTGCTGGGTCAGCCCCAGCATTTT
>TRBJ2-3|few|TRBD2|TRBV20-1
CSARDGGAKLDTQYF
TGCAGTGCTAGAGACGGGGGGGCGAAATTAGATACGCAGTATTTT
>TRBJ2-7|few|-|TRBV12-3/TRBV12-4
CASSYETGTYEQYF
TGTGCCAGCAGTTACGAGACTGGCACCTACGAGCAGTACTTC
>TRBJ2-7|-|-|TRBV7-2
CASSLDWRGAYEQYF
TGTGCCAGCAGCTTAGACTGGCGGGGAGCCTACGAGCAGTACTTC
>TRBJ2-2|-|TRBD2|TRBV10-1
CASSDSAGGRTGELFF
TGCGCCAGCAGTGATTCAGCGGGGGGGCGTACCGGGGAGCTGTTTTTT
>TRBJ2-1|-|TRBD2|TRBV20-1
CSATTSGGPGSYNEQFF
TGCAGTGCCACGACTAGCGGGGGGCCGGGATCCTACAATGAGCAGTTCTTC
>TRBJ1-1|many|TRBD1|TRBV5-1
CASSPGQAGMNTEAFF
TGCGCCAGCAGCCCCGGACAGGCTGGGATGAACACTGAAGCTTTCTTT
>TRBJ2-7|-|TRBD1|TRBV5-5
CASSWGQGESEQYF
TGTGCCAGCAGCTGGGGACAGGGAGAGAGCGAGCAGTACTTC
>TRBJ1-2|-|-|TRBV28
CASTLSQLQNYGYTF
TGTGCCAGCACCCTCTCCCAGTTACAGAACTATGGCTACACCTTC
>TRBJ1-2|few|TRBD1|TRBV28
CATHPRDRGRGGYTF
TGTGCCACCCATCCCCGGGACAGGGGACGGGGGGGCTACACCTTC
>TRBJ2-3|-|TRBD2|TRBV19
CASTPGGAGADTQYF
TGTGCCAGTACCCCCGGGGGGGCCGGTGCAGATACGCAGTATTTT
>TRBJ2-1|many|-|TRBV29-1
CSVERNEQFF
TGCAGCGTTGAGCGAAATGAGCAGTTCTTC
>TRBJ2-1|few|-|TRBV20-1
CSAREDRKNEQFF
TGCAGTGCTAGAGAGGACAGAAAGAATGAGCAGTTCTTC
>TRBJ1-5|few|TRBD1|TRBV20-1
CSAVDRVSGQPQHF
TGCAGTGCCGTGGACAGGGTGTCTGGTCAGCCCCAGCATTTT
>TRBJ2-1|many|-|TRBV20-1
CSARPGDSYNEQFF
TGCAGTGCCAGGCCGGGGGACTCCTACAATGAGCAGTTCTTC
>TRBJ2-1|-|-|TRBV5-1
CASSLLGLYNEQFF
TGCGCCAGCAGCTTGCTTGGACTGTACAATGAGCAGTTCTTC
>TRBJ2-5|-|TRBD1|TRBV12-3/TRBV12-4
CASRGTGGGETQYF
TGTGCCAGCAGGGGGACAGGGGGAGGAGAGACCCAGTACTTC
>TRBJ2-1|many|-|TRBV9
CASSVEDTDYNEQFF
TGTGCCAGCAGCGTAGAGGACACCGATTACAATGAGCAGTTCTTC
>TRBJ1-1|many|TRBD1|TRBV18
CASSRTGQNTEAFF
TGTGCCAGCTCACGGACAGGGCAGAACACTGAAGCTTTCTTT
>TRBJ2-3|-|TRBD2|TRBV20-1
CSAPSSGIGDTQYF
TGCAGTGCCCCCTCTAGCGGTATAGGAGATACGCAGTATTTT
>TRBJ2-3|few|TRBD1|TRBV20-1
CSARDARQGSTDTQYF
TGCAGTGCTAGAGATGCCCGACAGGGATCCACAGATACGCAGTATTTT
>TRBJ2-3|many|-|TRBV10-3
CAISPSPDTQYF
TGTGCCATCAGTCCTAGCCCAGATACGCAGTATTTT
>TRBJ2-7|-|-|TRBV12-3/TRBV12-4
CASREDSAYEQYF
TGTGCCAGCAGGGAGGACAGTGCCTACGAGCAGTACTTC
>TRBJ1-1|few|TRBD1|TRBV20-1
CSARGDRAVTEAFF
TGCAGTGCTAGAGGAGACAGGGCGGTTACTGAAGCTTTCTTT
>TRBJ2-5|few|-|TRBV18
CASSPPGQTETQYF
TGTGCCAGCTCACCCCCGGGACAAACGGAGACCCAGTACTTC
>TRBJ1-4|-|-|TRBV29-1
CSVEGGGGEKLFF
TGCAGCGTTGAAGGGGGCGGAGGGGAAAAACTGTTTTTT
>TRBJ2-5|-|TRBD2|TRBV20-1
CSAGPRTSGGPETQYF
TGCAGTGCTGGACCACGGACTAGCGGGGGCCCCGAGACCCAGTACTTC
>TRBJ2-1|few|TRBD1|TRBV11-2
CASSLAGGKSYNEQFF
TGTGCCAGCAGCTTGGCAGGGGGAAAGTCCTACAATGAGCAGTTCTTC